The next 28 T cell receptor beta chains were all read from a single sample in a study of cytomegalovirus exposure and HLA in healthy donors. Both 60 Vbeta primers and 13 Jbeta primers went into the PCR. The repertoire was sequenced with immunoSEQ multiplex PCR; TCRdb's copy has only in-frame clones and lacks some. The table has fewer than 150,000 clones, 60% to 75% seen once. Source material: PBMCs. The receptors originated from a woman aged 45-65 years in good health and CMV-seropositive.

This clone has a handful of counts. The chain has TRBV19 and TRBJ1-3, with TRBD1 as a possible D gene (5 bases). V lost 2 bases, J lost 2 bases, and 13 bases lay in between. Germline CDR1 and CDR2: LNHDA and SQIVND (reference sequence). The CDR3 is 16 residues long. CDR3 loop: CASSITGELTGNTIYF. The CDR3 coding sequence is TGTGCCAGTAGTATAACGGGGGAACTCACTGGAAACACCATATATTTT.

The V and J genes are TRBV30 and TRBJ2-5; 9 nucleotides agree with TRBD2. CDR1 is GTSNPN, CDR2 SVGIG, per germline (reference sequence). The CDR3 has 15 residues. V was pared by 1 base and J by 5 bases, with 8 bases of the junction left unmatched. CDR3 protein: CAWSGAGTSFETQYF. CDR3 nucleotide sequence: TGTGCCTGGAGTGGGGCCGGGACTAGCTTTGAGACCCAGTACTTC.

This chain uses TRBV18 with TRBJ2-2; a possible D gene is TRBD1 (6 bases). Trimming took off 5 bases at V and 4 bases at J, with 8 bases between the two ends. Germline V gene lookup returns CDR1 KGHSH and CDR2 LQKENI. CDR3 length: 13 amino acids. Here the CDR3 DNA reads TGTGCCAGCTCAGAAGGGGGCACCGGGGAGCTGTTTTTT. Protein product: CASSEGGTGELFF.

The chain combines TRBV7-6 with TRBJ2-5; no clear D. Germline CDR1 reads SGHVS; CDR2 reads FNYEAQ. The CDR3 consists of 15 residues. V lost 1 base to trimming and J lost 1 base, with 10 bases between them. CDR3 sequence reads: CASSLGRLIQETQYF. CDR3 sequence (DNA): TGTGCCAGCAGCTTAGGGCGACTTATCCAAGAGACCCAGTACTTC.

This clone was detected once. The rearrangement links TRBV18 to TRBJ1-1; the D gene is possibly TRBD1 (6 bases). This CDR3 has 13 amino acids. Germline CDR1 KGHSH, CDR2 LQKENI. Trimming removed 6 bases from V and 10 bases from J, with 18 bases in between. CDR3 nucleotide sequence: TGTGCCAGCTCCGGGGACACAGGACTCGGAGCTTTCTTT. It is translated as CASSGDTGLGAFF.

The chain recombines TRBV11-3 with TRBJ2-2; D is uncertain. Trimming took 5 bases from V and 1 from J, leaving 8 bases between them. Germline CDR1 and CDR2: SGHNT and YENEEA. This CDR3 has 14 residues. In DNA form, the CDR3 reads TGTGCCAGCAGCCGAGAACGGAACACCGGGGAGCTGTTTTTT. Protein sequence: CASSRERNTGELFF.

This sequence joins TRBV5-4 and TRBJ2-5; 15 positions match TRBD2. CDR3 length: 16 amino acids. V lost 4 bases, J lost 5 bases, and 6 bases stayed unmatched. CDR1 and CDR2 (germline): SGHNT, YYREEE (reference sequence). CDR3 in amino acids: CASSPPGTSGGETQYF. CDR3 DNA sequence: TGTGCCAGCAGCCCACCCGGGACTAGCGGGGGGGAGACCCAGTACTTC.

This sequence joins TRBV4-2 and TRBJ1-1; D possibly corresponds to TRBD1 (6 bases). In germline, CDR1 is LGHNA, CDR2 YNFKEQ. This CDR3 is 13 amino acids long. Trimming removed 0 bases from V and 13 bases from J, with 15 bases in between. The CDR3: CASSQDMDREFFF. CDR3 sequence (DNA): TGTGCCAGCAGCCAAGATATGGACAGAGAGTTTTTCTTT.

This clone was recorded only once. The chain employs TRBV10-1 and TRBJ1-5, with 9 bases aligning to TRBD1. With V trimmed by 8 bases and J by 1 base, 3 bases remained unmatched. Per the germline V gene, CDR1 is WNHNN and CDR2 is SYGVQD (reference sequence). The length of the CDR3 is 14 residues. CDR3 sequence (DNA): TGCGCCAGCCTAGGGACAGGGAGCAATCAGCCCCAGCATTTT. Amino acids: CASLGTGSNQPQHF.

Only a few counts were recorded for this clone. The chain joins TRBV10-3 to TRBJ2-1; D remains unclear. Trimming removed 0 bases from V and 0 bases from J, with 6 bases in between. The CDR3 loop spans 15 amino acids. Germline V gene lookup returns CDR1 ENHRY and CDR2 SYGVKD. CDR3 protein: CAISESTGSYNEQFF. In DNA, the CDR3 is TGTGCCATCAGTGAGTCGACGGGCTCCTACAATGAGCAGTTCTTC.

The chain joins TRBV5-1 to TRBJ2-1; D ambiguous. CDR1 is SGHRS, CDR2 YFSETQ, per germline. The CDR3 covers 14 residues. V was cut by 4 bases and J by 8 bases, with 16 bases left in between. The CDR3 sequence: CASSGQALYDEQFF. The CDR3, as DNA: TGCGCCAGCAGCGGGCAGGCGCTTTATGATGAGCAGTTCTTC.

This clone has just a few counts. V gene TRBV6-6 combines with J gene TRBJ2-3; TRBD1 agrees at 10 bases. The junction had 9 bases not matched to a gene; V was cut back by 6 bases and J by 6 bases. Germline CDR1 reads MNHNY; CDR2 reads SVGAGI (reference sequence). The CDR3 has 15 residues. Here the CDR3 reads CASRSPQDRGDTQYF. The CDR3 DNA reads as TGTGCCAGCAGGAGCCCCCAGGACAGGGGGGATACGCAGTATTTT.

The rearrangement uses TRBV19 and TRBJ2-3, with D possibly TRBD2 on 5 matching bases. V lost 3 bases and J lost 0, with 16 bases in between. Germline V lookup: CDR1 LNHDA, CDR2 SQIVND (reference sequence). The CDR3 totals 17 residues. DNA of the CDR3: TGTGCCAGTAGTATTCTGCGGACTGAACTTAGCACAGATACGCAGTATTTT. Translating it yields CASSILRTELSTDTQYF.

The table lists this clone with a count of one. This CDR3 reads CASSQGLGQLTGYGYTF. In nucleotides, the CDR3 is TGCGCCAGCAGCCAAGGGCTTGGGCAACTCACCGGCTATGGCTACACCTTC. V and J are TRBV4-1 and TRBJ1-2; D is unclear. Germline assignment: CDR1 MGHRA and CDR2 YSYEKL. There are 17 residues in the CDR3. V was clipped by 1 base and J by 4 bases, with 19 bases between them.

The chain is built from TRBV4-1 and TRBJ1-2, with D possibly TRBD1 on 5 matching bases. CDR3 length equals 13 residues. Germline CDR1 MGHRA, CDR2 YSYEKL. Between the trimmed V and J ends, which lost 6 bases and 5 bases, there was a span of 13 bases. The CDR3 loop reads CASSGTEGYGYTF. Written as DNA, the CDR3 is TGCGCCAGCAGTGGGACTGAGGGGTATGGCTACACCTTC.

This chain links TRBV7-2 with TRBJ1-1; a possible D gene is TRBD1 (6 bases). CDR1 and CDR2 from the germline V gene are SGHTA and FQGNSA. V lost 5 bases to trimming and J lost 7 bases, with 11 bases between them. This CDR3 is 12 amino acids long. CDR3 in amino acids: CASSRDKGEAFF. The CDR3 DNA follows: TGTGCCAGCAGCCGGGACAAAGGTGAAGCTTTCTTT.

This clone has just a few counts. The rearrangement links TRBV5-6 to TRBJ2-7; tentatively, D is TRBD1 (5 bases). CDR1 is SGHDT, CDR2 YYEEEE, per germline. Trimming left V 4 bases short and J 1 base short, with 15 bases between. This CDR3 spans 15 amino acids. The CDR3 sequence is CASSAQGPSSYEQYF. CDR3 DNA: TGTGCCAGCAGCGCTCAGGGCCCCTCTTCCTACGAGCAGTACTTC.

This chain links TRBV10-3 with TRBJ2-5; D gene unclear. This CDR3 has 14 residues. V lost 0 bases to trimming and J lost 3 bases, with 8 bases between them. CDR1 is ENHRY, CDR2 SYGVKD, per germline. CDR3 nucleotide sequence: TGTGCCATCAGTGAGTCGAGAACGGAAGAGACCCAGTACTTC. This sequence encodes CAISESRTEETQYF.

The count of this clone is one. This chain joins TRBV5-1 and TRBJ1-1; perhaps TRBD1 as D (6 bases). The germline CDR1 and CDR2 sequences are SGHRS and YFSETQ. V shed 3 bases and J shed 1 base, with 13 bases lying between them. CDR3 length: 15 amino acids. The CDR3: CASSSVGTTNTEAFF. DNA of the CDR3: TGCGCCAGCAGCTCCGTCGGGACAACGAACACTGAAGCTTTCTTT.

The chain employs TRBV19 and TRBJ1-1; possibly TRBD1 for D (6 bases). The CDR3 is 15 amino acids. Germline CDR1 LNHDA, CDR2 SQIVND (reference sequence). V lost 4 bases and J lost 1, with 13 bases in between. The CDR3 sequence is CASSTPTGPNTEAFF. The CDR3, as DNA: TGTGCCAGTAGTACCCCGACAGGCCCGAACACTGAAGCTTTCTTT.

The DNA for the CDR3 is TGTGCCAGCAGCTTGGGGACTAGCGGGTCCACAGATACGCAGTATTTT. Protein sequence: CASSLGTSGSTDTQYF. The chain employs TRBV5-4 and TRBJ2-3; 11 bases match TRBD2. The CDR3 totals 16 residues. Looked up from germline, CDR1 is SGHNT and CDR2 is YYREEE (reference sequence). V was clipped by 0 bases and J by 2 bases; unmatched bases: 2.

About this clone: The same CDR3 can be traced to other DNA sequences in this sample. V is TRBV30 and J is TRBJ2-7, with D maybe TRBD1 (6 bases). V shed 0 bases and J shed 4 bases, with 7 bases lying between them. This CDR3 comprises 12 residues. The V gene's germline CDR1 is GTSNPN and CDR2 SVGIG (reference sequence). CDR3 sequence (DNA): TGTGCCTGGAGTGTACAGGGTTACGAGCAGTACTTC. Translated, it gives CAWSVQGYEQYF.

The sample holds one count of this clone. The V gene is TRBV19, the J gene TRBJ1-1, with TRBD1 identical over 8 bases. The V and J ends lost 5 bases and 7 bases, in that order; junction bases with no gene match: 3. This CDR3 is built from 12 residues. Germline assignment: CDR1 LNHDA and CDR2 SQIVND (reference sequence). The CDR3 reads CASSDRGGEAFF. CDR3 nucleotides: TGTGCCAGTAGTGACAGGGGTGGTGAAGCTTTCTTT.

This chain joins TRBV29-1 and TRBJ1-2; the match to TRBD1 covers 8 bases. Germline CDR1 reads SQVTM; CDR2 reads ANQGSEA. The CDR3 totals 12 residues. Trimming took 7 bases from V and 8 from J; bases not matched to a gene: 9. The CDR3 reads CSAWGQVVGYTF. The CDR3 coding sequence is TGCAGCGCTTGGGGACAGGTTGTCGGCTACACCTTC.

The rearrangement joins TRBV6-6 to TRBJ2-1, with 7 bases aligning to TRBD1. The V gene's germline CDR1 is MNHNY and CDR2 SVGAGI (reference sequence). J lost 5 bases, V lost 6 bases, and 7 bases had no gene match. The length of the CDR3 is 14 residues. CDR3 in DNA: TGTGCCAGCAGGGAGACAGGGAGCGACAATGAGCAGTTCTTC. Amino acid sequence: CASRETGSDNEQFF.

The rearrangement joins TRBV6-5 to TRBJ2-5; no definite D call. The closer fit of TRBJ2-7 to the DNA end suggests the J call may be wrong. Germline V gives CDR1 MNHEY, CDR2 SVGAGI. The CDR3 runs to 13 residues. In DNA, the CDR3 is TGTGCCAGCAGTTACAGGGACTCCTACGAGCAGTACTTC. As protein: CASSYRDSYEQYF.

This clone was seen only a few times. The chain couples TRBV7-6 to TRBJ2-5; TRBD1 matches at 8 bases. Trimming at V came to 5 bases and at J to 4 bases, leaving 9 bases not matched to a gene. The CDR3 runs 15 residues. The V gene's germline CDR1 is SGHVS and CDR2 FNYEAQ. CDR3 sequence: CASSQAGQGGETQYF. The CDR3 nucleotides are TGTGCCAGCAGCCAAGCCGGACAGGGAGGAGAGACCCAGTACTTC. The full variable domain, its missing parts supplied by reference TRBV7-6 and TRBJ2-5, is GAGVSQSPRYKVTKRGQDVALRCDPISGHVSLYWYRQALGQGPEFLTYFNYEAQQDKSGLPNDRFSAERPEGSISTLTIQRTEQRDSAMYRCASSQAGQGGETQYFGPGTRLLVL.

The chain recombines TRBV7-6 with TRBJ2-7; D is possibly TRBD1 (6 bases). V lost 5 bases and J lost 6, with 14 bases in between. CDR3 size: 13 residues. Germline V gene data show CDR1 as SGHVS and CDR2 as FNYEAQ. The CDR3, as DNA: TGTGCCAGCAGCCCAGGGGATCCGGGCGAGCAGTACTTC. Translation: CASSPGDPGEQYF.